Reported below is one TCR beta chain. TCRdb passed the PCR reads through MiXCR, listing each CDR3 protein once. The sample has around 26,000 distinct CDR3 sequences; 30% to 40% are singletons. The V and J ends lost 5 bases and 9 bases respectively, with 14 bases between them. The CDR3 extends over 13 amino acids. CDR1 and CDR2 from the germline V gene are SGHTA and FQGTGA. The data were taken from a study of tumor-infiltrating lymphocytes in oesophageal squamous cell carcinoma. Sequencing was performed on esophageal tumor tissue. The sequence was collected from a male donor with esophageal squamous cell carcinoma. This chain connects TRBV7-3 to TRBJ2-1; D possibly corresponds to TRBD1 (5 bases). CDR3 region: CASSVDREREQFF. The CDR3, as DNA: TGTGCCAGCAGCGTCGACAGAGAACGTGAGCAGTTCTTC.